This entry is about one T cell receptor (beta chain). Antigen: not known. The germline V gene has CDR1 LNHDA and CDR2 SQIVND (reference sequence). The CDR3 is made up of 16 amino acids. Trimming at V came to 4 bases and at J to 0 bases, leaving 3 bases not matched to a gene. Clones were read by immunoSEQ multiplex PCR, and TCRdb kept only the in-frame ones, dropping some. Of around 41,000 clones in the sample, 70% to 90% were seen once. The data were taken from a study of T cells in localized non-small cell lung cancer. Overall study findings and caveats: Uninvolved neighboring lung showed the greatest T cell clonality, exceeding tumor. For the top 100 tumor clones, a median about 57 also appeared in adjacent lung. The study sequenced only one region of the tumor. As a result, intratumor heterogeneity could not be excluded and remains possible.

The TCR sequence derives from a woman between 18 and 50 years old with stage III lung adenocarcinoma. The source was peripheral blood, collected before any cancer treatment. V is TRBV19 and J is TRBJ2-1, with 10 bases fitting TRBD1. CDR3 sequence reads: CASSNGQGVSYNEQFF. As DNA, the CDR3 is TGTGCCAGTAGTAACGGACAGGGGGTCTCCTACAATGAGCAGTTCTTC.